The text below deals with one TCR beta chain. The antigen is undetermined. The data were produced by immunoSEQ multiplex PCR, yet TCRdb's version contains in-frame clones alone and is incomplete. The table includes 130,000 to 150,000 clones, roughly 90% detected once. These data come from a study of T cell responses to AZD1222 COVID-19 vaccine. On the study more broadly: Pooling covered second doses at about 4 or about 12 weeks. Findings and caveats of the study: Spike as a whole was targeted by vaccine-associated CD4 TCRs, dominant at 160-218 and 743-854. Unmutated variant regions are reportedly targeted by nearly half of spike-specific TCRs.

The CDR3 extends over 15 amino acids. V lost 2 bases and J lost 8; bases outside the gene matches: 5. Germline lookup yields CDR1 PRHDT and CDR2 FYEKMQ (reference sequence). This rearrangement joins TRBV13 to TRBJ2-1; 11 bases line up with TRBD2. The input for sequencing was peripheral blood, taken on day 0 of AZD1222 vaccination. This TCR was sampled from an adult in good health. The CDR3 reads CASSLLAGGPHEQFF. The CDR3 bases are TGTGCCAGCAGCTTATTAGCGGGAGGGCCCCATGAGCAGTTCTTC. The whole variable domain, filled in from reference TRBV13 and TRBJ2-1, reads AAGVIQSPRHLIKEKRETATLKCYPIPRHDTVYWYQQGPGQDPQFLISFYEKMQSDKGSIPDRFSAQQFSDYHSELNMSSLELGDSALYFCASSLLAGGPHEQFFGPGTRLTVL.